A single sample gave rise to the 28 T cell receptor beta chains below, sequenced in a study of long-term antiretroviral therapy in people with HIV. The run of the v3.0 immunoSEQ assay was at survey level. Assay used: immunoSEQ multiplex PCR; TCRdb lists only in-frame clones, some missing. The table shows 7,000 or so clones, with 73% occurring only once. The material was unsorted PBMCs, obtained 0.2 years after starting antiretroviral therapy. All receptors come from a middle-aged man with HIV.

The V and J genes are TRBV10-3 and TRBJ2-5; the match to TRBD2 covers 10 bases. The length of the CDR3 is 15 residues. V dropped 4 bases and J dropped 4; count of bases not matched to a gene: 6. Germline values: CDR1 ENHRY, CDR2 SYGVKD. The CDR3 coding sequence is TGTGCCATCAGTGGTTCTAGCGGGGGATCAGAGACCCAGTACTTC. Amino acid sequence: CAISGSSGGSETQYF.

V gene TRBV9 combines with J gene TRBJ1-2; D gene uncertain. The V gene's germline CDR1 is SGDLS and CDR2 YYNGEE. The CDR3 has 13 amino acids. V lost 3 bases to trimming and J lost 6 bases, with 12 bases between them. The CDR3 DNA reads as TGTGCCAGCAGCGAGACGCAACACGATGGCTACACCTTC. It codes for CASSETQHDGYTF.

As DNA, the CDR3 is TGTGCCAGCAGCTTCGGCCCCGGACAGGGCGATGAGCAGTTCTTC. Its protein is CASSFGPGQGDEQFF. The chain combines TRBV9 with TRBJ2-1; 8 nucleotides match TRBD1. This CDR3 is 15 amino acids long. With V trimmed by 4 bases and J by 8 bases, 11 bases remained unmatched. Germline-derived CDR1 and CDR2 are SGDLS and YYNGEE.

The genes are TRBV20-1 and TRBJ2-1, with D tentatively TRBD2 (5 bases). The V end lost 7 bases, the J end lost 7 bases, and 11 bases lay between the germline ends. Germline CDR1 and CDR2: DFQATT and SNEGSKA (reference sequence). This CDR3 region has 11 residues. The CDR3 DNA reads as TGCAGTGTTCTGCGAGGGAATGAGCAGTTCTTC. It translates to CSVLRGNEQFF.

The V and J genes are TRBV6-6 and TRBJ2-2; D ambiguous. The V gene's germline CDR1 is MNHNY and CDR2 SVGAGI (reference sequence). CDR3 length: 16 amino acids. Trimming left V 2 bases short and J 0 bases short, with 10 bases between. The CDR3 DNA is TGTGCCAGCAGTTACGGCCAGGCAACGAACACCGGGGAGCTGTTTTTT. It codes for CASSYGQATNTGELFF.

The rearrangement uses TRBV18 and TRBJ2-7, with D tentatively TRBD1 (5 bases). The CDR3 runs to 13 residues. With 2 bases removed from V and 4 bases from J, the gap between germline ends came to 9 bases. From germline, CDR1 is KGHSH and CDR2 LQKENI. CDR3 in amino acids: CASSPETVYEQYF. For the CDR3, the DNA is TGTGCCAGCTCACCAGAGACAGTTTACGAGCAGTACTTC.

The rearrangement links TRBV6-1 to TRBJ2-1, with 9 bases fitting TRBD2. Trimming cost V 2 bases and J 8 bases; bases outside gene matches: 10. The germline V gene encodes CDR1 MNHNS and CDR2 SASEGT. This CDR3 has 16 residues. The chain's CDR3 is CASSESAGGFFYEQFF. The CDR3 DNA is TGTGCCAGCAGTGAATCAGCGGGGGGATTTTTTTATGAGCAGTTCTTC.

This clone was seen only a few times. The gene calls are TRBV19 and TRBJ2-1, with D perhaps matching TRBD1 (5 bases). There are 14 residues in the CDR3. V lost 1 base and J lost 8, with 12 bases in between. Germline V CDR1 and CDR2: LNHDA, SQIVND (reference sequence). CDR3 residues: CASSIAMTVDEQFF. CDR3 nucleotides: TGTGCCAGTAGTATAGCCATGACAGTCGATGAGCAGTTCTTC. The full variable domain, completed using reference TRBV19 and TRBJ2-1, is DGGITQSPKYLFRKEGQNVTLSCEQNLNHDAMYWYRQDPGQGLRLIYYSQIVNDFQKGDIAEGYSVSREKKESFPLTVTSAQKNPTAFYLCASSIAMTVDEQFFGPGTRLTVL.

The chain carries TRBV5-1 and TRBJ2-7, with D possibly TRBD2 on 5 matching bases. Trimming cost V 0 bases and J 0 bases, with 10 bases left between them. CDR3 length: 15 amino acids. Germline CDR1 reads SGHRS; CDR2 reads YFSETQ. The CDR3 DNA is TGCGCCAGCAGCTTGGTAGGACGGGACTCCTACGAGCAGTACTTC. Residues: CASSLVGRDSYEQYF.

This clone was counted a few times. The CDR3 nucleotides are TGTGCCAGCTCCTTACGGGGGGACTATGGCTACACCTTC. It codes for CASSLRGDYGYTF. This chain joins TRBV5-8 and TRBJ1-2; possibly TRBD1 for D (5 bases). Trimming removed 7 bases from V and 3 bases from J, with 13 bases in between. Germline V lookup: CDR1 SGHTS, CDR2 YDEGEE. The CDR3 spans 13 residues. Using reference TRBV5-8 and TRBJ1-2 for the parts outside the CDR3, the full variable domain is EAGVTQSPTHLIKTRGQQATLRCSPISGHTSVYWYQQALGLGLQFLLWYDEGEERNRGNFPPRFSGRQFPNYSSELNVNALELEDSALYLCASSLRGDYGYTFGSGTRLTVV.

The J gene is TRBJ1-4, the V gene TRBV14; TRBD1 aligns across 8 bases. The CDR3 runs to 15 residues. Germline V CDR1 and CDR2: SGHDN, FVKESK. Losses at the gene ends were 5 bases for V and 2 bases for J; bases not matched to a gene: 4. The chain's CDR3 is CASSSWTGTNEKLFF. The CDR3 nucleotides are TGTGCCAGCAGCTCGTGGACAGGGACTAATGAAAAACTGTTTTTT.

This clone was found a few times. DNA of the CDR3: TGTGCCAGCAGCTTATCAGGGGCCACTGAAGCTTTCTTT. As protein: CASSLSGATEAFF. The rearrangement joins TRBV11-2 to TRBJ1-1; D perhaps matches TRBD1 (6 bases). This CDR3 spans 13 amino acids. The V and J ends lost 2 bases and 4 bases respectively, with 8 bases between them. Germline CDR1 is SGHAT and CDR2 is FQNNGV.

This sequence joins TRBV9 and TRBJ1-1, with D maybe TRBD1 (5 bases). The CDR3 is 15 residues long. Germline V gene sequence: CDR1 SGDLS, CDR2 YYNGEE. Trimming stripped 4 bases from V and 5 bases from J, with 18 bases between. The CDR3 is CASSHRGGERTEAFF. The CDR3 coding sequence is TGTGCCAGCAGCCATAGGGGAGGGGAGAGGACTGAAGCTTTCTTT. Filled out from reference TRBV9 and TRBJ1-1, the complete variable domain reads DSGVTQTPKHLITATGQRVTLRCSPRSGDLSVYWYQQSLDQGLQFLIQYYNGEERAKGNILERFSAQQFPDLHSELNLSSLELGDSALYFCASSHRGGERTEAFFGQGTRLTVV.

By share, this clone counts as medium-sized. The chain employs TRBV13 and TRBJ2-1; D possibly corresponds to TRBD2 (6 bases). The ends were cut back, 4 bases at V and 7 bases at J, with 17 bases in the middle. Per the germline V gene, CDR1 is PRHDT and CDR2 is FYEKMQ (reference sequence). The CDR3 spans 15 residues. CDR3 amino acids: CASSSLAEDGNEQFF. In DNA form, the CDR3 reads TGTGCCAGCAGCTCGTTAGCGGAAGATGGTAATGAGCAGTTCTTC.

This chain joins TRBV18 and TRBJ2-7; 9 bases agree with TRBD1. After removal of 6 bases from V and 7 bases from J, the junction contained 13 bases not matched to a gene. The CDR3 is made up of 15 amino acids. Germline loops: CDR1 KGHSH, CDR2 LQKENI. The CDR3 loop reads CASSQQTSGQGEQYF. The CDR3, as DNA: TGTGCCAGCTCTCAACAGACTTCGGGACAGGGAGAGCAGTACTTC.

This clone was detected only once. The J gene is TRBJ2-2, the V gene TRBV5-1; D unclear. The germline V gene encodes CDR1 SGHRS and CDR2 YFSETQ. Trimming pared 0 bases from V and 7 bases from J, leaving 10 bases between. This CDR3 region has 14 residues. CDR3 nucleotide sequence: TGCGCCAGCAGCTTGGGGCTAGAGATCGGGGAGCTGTTTTTT. Translated: CASSLGLEIGELFF.

This clone was detected once. The V call is TRBV30, the J call TRBJ1-4; tentatively, D is TRBD1 (6 bases). The CDR3 spans 13 residues. The germline V and J ends were trimmed by 1 base and 3 bases, with 6 bases remaining between them. Germline CDR1 GTSNPN, CDR2 SVGIG (reference sequence). CDR3 nucleotides: TGTGCCTGGAGTGAGGGGGCTAATGAAAAACTGTTTTTT. Its translation: CAWSEGANEKLFF.

This clone was found once. J is TRBJ1-2 and V is TRBV5-1, with D possibly matching TRBD1 (6 bases). Germline V CDR1 and CDR2: SGHRS, YFSETQ. Trimming removed 3 bases from V and 4 bases from J, with 22 bases in between. This CDR3 has 17 residues. DNA of the CDR3: TGCGCCAGCAGCTCTGAGGTGGCGGGGGCGGGCGGCTATGGCTACACCTTC. Protein sequence: CASSSEVAGAGGYGYTF.

The gene calls are TRBV19 and TRBJ1-3, with TRBD1 as a possible D gene (6 bases). Germline lookup yields CDR1 LNHDA and CDR2 SQIVND (reference sequence). CDR3 length equals 14 residues. In DNA, the CDR3 is TGTGCTTCCTCGGACAGTAAATCTGGAAACACCATATATTTT. Translated: CASSDSKSGNTIYF.

This chain connects TRBV18 to TRBJ2-5, with D perhaps matching TRBD1 (5 bases). The germline V gene encodes CDR1 KGHSH and CDR2 LQKENI. The CDR3 sequence is 13 residues long. V was pared by 3 bases and J by 1 base, with 6 bases between. The CDR3 is CASSPTVQETQYF. The CDR3 nucleotides are TGTGCCAGCTCACCGACAGTCCAAGAGACCCAGTACTTC. Variable domain in full (rest from reference TRBV18 and TRBJ2-5): NAGVMQNPRHLVRRRGQEARLRCSPMKGHSHVYWYRQLPEEGLKFMVYLQKENIIDESGMPKERFSAEFPKEGPSILRIQQVVRGDSAAYFCASSPTVQETQYFGPGTRLLVL.

The genes are TRBV19 and TRBJ1-5, with 8 bases lining up with TRBD1. The CDR3 extends over 13 amino acids. The germline CDR1 and CDR2 sequences are LNHDA and SQIVND (reference sequence). The trim removed 8 bases at V and 4 bases at J, leaving 4 bases unmatched. In nucleotides, the CDR3 is TGTGCCAGTGTGGACAGGGATAATCAGCCCCAGCATTTT. This translates into CASVDRDNQPQHF.

The V call is TRBV6-1, the J call TRBJ2-4, with a possible D match to TRBD1 (6 bases). This CDR3 has 16 amino acids. With 0 bases removed from V and 11 bases from J, the gap between germline ends came to 20 bases. Per the germline V gene, CDR1 is MNHNS and CDR2 is SASEGT. The CDR3 DNA is TGTGCCAGCAGTGAAGCGAGGGGGTCCTTATGGACATTTCAGTACTTC. As protein: CASSEARGSLWTFQYF.

The genes are TRBV7-9 and TRBJ1-2, with a possible D match to TRBD1 (6 bases). The germline gives CDR1 SEHNR, CDR2 FQNEAQ (reference sequence). The CDR3 runs to 14 residues. The V end was cut by 4 bases, the J end by 6 bases, with 15 bases between. CDR3 in amino acids: CASSSNTGYHGYTF. The CDR3 region has the DNA TGTGCCAGCAGCTCGAATACAGGGTATCATGGCTACACCTTC.

The chain is built from TRBV29-1 and TRBJ1-1; no definite D call. From germline, CDR1 is SQVTM and CDR2 ANQGSEA. The CDR3 extends over 13 amino acids. The ends were cut back, 1 base at V and 1 base at J, with 7 bases in the middle. In DNA, the CDR3 is TGCAGCGTTGAAGTTGCTCAGAACACTGAAGCTTTCTTT. Translation: CSVEVAQNTEAFF. Variable domain in full (rest from reference TRBV29-1 and TRBJ1-1): SAVISQKPSRDICQRGTSLTIQCQVDSQVTMMFWYRQQPGQSLTLIATANQGSEATYESGFVIDKFPISRPNLTFSTLTVSNMSPEDSSIYLCSVEVAQNTEAFFGQGTRLTVV.

This clone appeared a few times. The rearrangement joins TRBV4-1 to TRBJ1-2; D remains ambiguous. The V and J ends lost 0 bases and 6 bases respectively, with 14 bases between them. Germline-derived CDR1 and CDR2 are MGHRA and YSYEKL. The CDR3 loop spans 15 amino acids. CDR3 region: CASSQDDIGYNGYTF. Written as DNA, the CDR3 is TGCGCCAGCAGCCAAGACGACATCGGCTATAATGGCTACACCTTC.

The chain recombines TRBV5-1 with TRBJ1-3; D is ambiguous. Per the germline V gene, CDR1 is SGHRS and CDR2 is YFSETQ. V dropped 4 bases and J dropped 0 bases, with 8 bases sitting between them. This CDR3 spans 14 amino acids. The CDR3 DNA reads TGCGCCAGCAGCCCGATACTCTCTGGAAACACCATATATTTT. Its translation is CASSPILSGNTIYF.

This clone was seen only once. This chain joins TRBV29-1 and TRBJ2-1; TRBD2 aligns across 7 bases. The V gene end was trimmed by 2 bases and the J gene end by 0 bases; junction bases not matched to a gene: 7. Germline-derived CDR1 and CDR2 are SQVTM and ANQGSEA. The CDR3 has 16 residues. CDR3 protein: CSVEPRPGGSYNEQFF. DNA for the CDR3: TGCAGCGTTGAACCTCGCCCGGGAGGCTCCTACAATGAGCAGTTCTTC.

This clone has only a few counts. This chain joins TRBV13 and TRBJ1-1; D unclear. V lost 5 bases, J lost 0 bases, and 13 bases lay in between. The CDR3 is 15 amino acids. Germline V CDR1 and CDR2: PRHDT, FYEKMQ (reference sequence). For the CDR3, the DNA is TGTGCCAGCAGCCTAACCGACGGCCTGAACACTGAAGCTTTCTTT. Translation: CASSLTDGLNTEAFF.